One and the same sample provided the 16 T cell receptor beta chains below, sequenced in a study of blood T cell repertoires in COVID-19. Generated by immunoSEQ multiplex PCR, the TCRdb table keeps only in-frame clones and is missing some. The table includes 300,000 to 400,000 clones, roughly 86% detected once. Sequenced sample: peripheral blood. Every receptor here comes from a human donor in a cohort sampled during active COVID-19.

The chain recombines TRBV18 with TRBJ2-3, with 10 nucleotides matching TRBD2. J lost 3 bases, V lost 1 base, and 4 bases had no gene match. The CDR3 runs 16 residues. CDR1 KGHSH and CDR2 LQKENI come from the germline V gene. This CDR3 is CASSPRTSGETDTQYF. The CDR3 nucleotides read TGTGCCAGCTCACCACGAACTAGCGGGGAAACAGATACGCAGTATTTT.

This chain joins TRBV27 and TRBJ2-5; 10 bases fit TRBD1. The CDR3 length is 18 residues. With V trimmed by 6 bases and J by 4 bases, 17 bases remained unmatched. Germline V CDR1 and CDR2: MNHEY, SMNVEV (reference sequence). The CDR3 region is CASSPTPRGTGVSETQYF. The DNA of the CDR3 is TGTGCCAGCAGCCCGACGCCGAGGGGGACAGGGGTATCAGAGACCCAGTACTTC.

DNA for the CDR3: TGTGCCAGCAGCCAAGCCCAAGCCCAGGGGCGAGAGACCCAGTACTTC. As protein: CASSQAQAQGRETQYF. The chain joins TRBV4-2 to TRBJ2-5; tentative D call: TRBD1 (6 bases). CDR1 LGHNA and CDR2 YNFKEQ come from the germline V gene. CDR3 length: 16 residues. V was clipped by 1 base and J by 4 bases, with 16 bases between them.

In this sample, this clone turned up once. The CDR3 sequence: CASSLGTSGRETQYF. The CDR3 bases are TGTGCCAGCAGCTTGGGGACTAGCGGGAGAGAGACCCAGTACTTC. The gene calls are TRBV5-4 and TRBJ2-5; 13 bases fit TRBD2. V trimming: 0 bases; J trimming: 4 bases; junction bases outside the gene matches: 0. CDR3 size: 15 residues. The germline gives CDR1 SGHNT, CDR2 YYREEE (reference sequence).

The CDR3 sequence: CASPVETQYF. The CDR3 bases are TGCGCCAGCCCTGTGGAGACCCAGTACTTC. The rearrangement joins TRBV23-1 to TRBJ2-5, with unresolved D. TRBV23-1 is designated an ORF whose function remains uncertain. The length of the CDR3 is 10 residues. V lost 8 bases to trimming and J lost 5 bases, with 6 bases between them.

The gene calls are TRBV7-9 and TRBJ2-7; TRBD2 matches 8 bases. Germline CDR1 SEHNR, CDR2 FQNEAQ (reference sequence). J lost 2 bases, V lost 5 bases, and 8 bases had no gene match. The CDR3 consists of 15 residues. CDR3 residues: CASSPPGGRPYEQYF. CDR3 sequence (DNA): TGTGCCAGCAGCCCCCCCGGCGGGAGGCCCTACGAGCAGTACTTC.

This clone appeared once. The chain couples TRBV28 to TRBJ1-5, with D maybe TRBD1 (5 bases). V dropped 2 bases and J dropped 5 bases, with 7 bases sitting between them. Germline CDR1 reads MDHEN; CDR2 reads SYDVKM. CDR3 length equals 13 residues. CDR3 region: CASSLDRYQPQHF. Written as DNA, the CDR3 is TGTGCCAGCAGTTTAGACAGATATCAGCCCCAGCATTTT. Based on the CDR3 plus reference TRBV28 and TRBJ1-5, the full variable domain is DVKVTQSSRYLVKRTGEKVFLECVQDMDHENMFWYRQDPGLGLRLIYFSYDVKMKEKGDIPEGYSVSREKKERFSLILESASTNQTSMYLCASSLDRYQPQHFGDGTRLSIL.

A single count supports this clone. The V and J genes are TRBV7-9 and TRBJ2-1; tentative D call: TRBD1 (6 bases). The CDR3 sequence is 14 residues long. Germline V CDR1 and CDR2: SEHNR, FQNEAQ (reference sequence). Trimming shortened V by 6 bases and J by 2 bases, and 11 bases separated the two germline ends. The CDR3 protein is CASSRDTAYNEQFF. As DNA, the CDR3 is TGTGCCAGCAGTAGGGACACCGCCTACAATGAGCAGTTCTTC.

CDR3 loop: CASSEGTSGVTDTQYF. Here the CDR3 DNA reads TGTGCCAGCAGTGAAGGGACTAGCGGGGTGACAGATACGCAGTATTTT. The chain joins TRBV2 to TRBJ2-3, with 12 bases lining up with TRBD2. Trimming removed 1 base from V and 3 bases from J; junction bases left unmatched: 2. Germline V gives CDR1 SNHLY, CDR2 FYNNEI. The CDR3 extends over 16 amino acids. Full variable domain (missing parts from reference TRBV2 and TRBJ2-3): EPEVTQTPSHQVTQMGQEVILRCVPISNHLYFYWYRQILGQKVEFLVSFYNNEISEKSEIFDDQFSVERPDGSNFTLKIRSTKLEDSAMYFCASSEGTSGVTDTQYFGPGTRLTVL.

The chain carries TRBV14 and TRBJ2-7; 8 bases fit TRBD2. This CDR3 is built from 15 residues. Germline V gene lookup returns CDR1 SGHDN and CDR2 FVKESK. Germline trimming cut 3 bases from V and 3 bases from J; bases unmatched to any gene: 7. CDR3 residues: CASSHDAGLVYEQYF. CDR3 nucleotide sequence: TGTGCCAGCAGCCATGATGCGGGACTAGTCTACGAGCAGTACTTC. Using reference TRBV14 and TRBJ2-7 for the parts outside the CDR3, the full variable domain is EAGVTQFPSHSVIEKGQTVTLRCDPISGHDNLYWYRRVMGKEIKFLLHFVKESKQDESGMPNNRFLAERTGGTYSTLKVQPAELEDSGVYFCASSHDAGLVYEQYFGPGTRLTVT.

This chain joins TRBV7-8 and TRBJ2-1; TRBD2 matches at 14 bases. V lost 5 bases, J lost 7 bases, and 13 bases stayed unmatched. This CDR3 region has 18 residues. The V gene's germline CDR1 is SGHVS and CDR2 FQNEAQ. The CDR3 DNA follows: TGTGCCAGCAGCCATACCAGGACTAGCGGGAGGATTGGGAATGAGCAGTTCTTC. This encodes CASSHTRTSGRIGNEQFF.

The J gene is TRBJ1-1, the V gene TRBV6-5; tentative D call: TRBD1 (5 bases). The V gene lost 6 bases and the J gene lost 1 base, with 15 bases spanning the gap. From germline, CDR1 is MNHEY and CDR2 SVGAGI. There are 15 residues in the CDR3. The CDR3, as DNA: TGTGCCAGCAGAACGGGTATAGGGGCGAACACTGAAGCTTTCTTT. Amino acid sequence: CASRTGIGANTEAFF.

This sequence joins TRBV2 and TRBJ1-2; possibly TRBD1 for D (6 bases). Trimming stripped 7 bases from V and 2 bases from J, with 8 bases between. The germline V gene has CDR1 SNHLY and CDR2 FYNNEI. The CDR3 is 12 residues long. The CDR3: CASTGTNYGYTF. The CDR3 nucleotides read TGTGCCAGCACCGGGACAAACTATGGCTACACCTTC.

In nucleotides, the CDR3 is TGTGCCAGCAGTTCGACAGGGGGGGAATATAGCAATCAGCCCCAGCATTTT. It translates to CASSSTGGEYSNQPQHF. V and J are TRBV27 and TRBJ1-5, with 9 bases fitting TRBD1. Germline loops: CDR1 MNHEY, CDR2 SMNVEV (reference sequence). There are 17 residues in the CDR3. Trimming took 4 bases from V and 0 from J; bases not matched to a gene: 7.

The V and J genes are TRBV2 and TRBJ1-2; TRBD1 aligns across 7 bases. Germline CDR1 SNHLY, CDR2 FYNNEI. The CDR3 is made up of 14 amino acids. Trimming at V came to 6 bases and at J to 2 bases, leaving 6 bases not matched to a gene. The CDR3 region is CASSEDRLNYGYTF. Written as DNA, the CDR3 is TGTGCCAGCAGCGAGGACAGGCTAAACTATGGCTACACCTTC. The full variable domain, in which reference TRBV2 and TRBJ1-2 provide the parts outside the CDR3, is EPEVTQTPSHQVTQMGQEVILRCVPISNHLYFYWYRQILGQKVEFLVSFYNNEISEKSEIFDDQFSVERPDGSNFTLKIRSTKLEDSAMYFCASSEDRLNYGYTFGSGTRLTVV.

This clone came up a few times. The chain links TRBV30 to TRBJ2-7; perhaps TRBD1 as D (5 bases). This CDR3 has 14 residues. The germline gives CDR1 GTSNPN, CDR2 SVGIG (reference sequence). V was cut by 0 bases and J by 5 bases, with 14 bases left in between. CDR3 sequence (DNA): TGTGCCTGGAGTGTGGGCAGGGAAGGCAACGAGCAGTACTTC. Amino acid sequence: CAWSVGREGNEQYF.